The 27 T cell receptor beta chains given below trace back to one sample, sequenced in a study of blood T cell repertoires in COVID-19. Libraries were prepared by immunoSEQ multiplex PCR; TCRdb keeps only in-frame clonotypes and omits some of them. The sample lists about 300,000 clones; about 82% were seen once. Sequencing used peripheral blood. Source of these receptors: a woman aged 50 to 60 with acute or convalescent COVID-19.

The rearrangement joins TRBV2 to TRBJ1-5; 12 positions match TRBD1. Germline V gene lookup returns CDR1 SNHLY and CDR2 FYNNEI. The CDR3 is 18 amino acids. Germline trimming cut 6 bases from V and 0 bases from J; bases unmatched to any gene: 9. The CDR3 sequence is CASRRGTGGLYSNQPQHF. CDR3 in DNA: TGTGCCAGCAGAAGAGGGACAGGGGGCTTGTATAGCAATCAGCCCCAGCATTTT.

The chain combines TRBV30 with TRBJ2-1; 16 bases are shared with TRBD2. CDR1 is GTSNPN, CDR2 SVGIG, per germline (reference sequence). V lost 4 bases, J lost 4 bases, and 1 base stayed unmatched. The CDR3 has 15 amino acids. DNA for the CDR3: TGTGCCTGGACGGGACTAGCGGGAGGGTACAATGAGCAGTTCTTC. It is translated as CAWTGLAGGYNEQFF.

This clone was recorded only once. The chain recombines TRBV2 with TRBJ2-3; no reliable D call. V was clipped by 10 bases and J by 3 bases, with 11 bases between them. This CDR3 region has 12 residues. CDR1 SNHLY and CDR2 FYNNEI come from the germline V gene. The CDR3 nucleotides are TGTGCCACCAACACAATGACAGATACGCAGTATTTT. This translates into CATNTMTDTQYF.

This clone was seen just once. The chain is built from TRBV27 and TRBJ2-1; TRBD2 agrees at 8 bases. V dropped 5 bases and J dropped 2; count of bases not matched to a gene: 8. The length of the CDR3 is 16 residues. The germline gives CDR1 MNHEY, CDR2 SMNVEV (reference sequence). CDR3 bases: TGTGCCAGCAGTCAAATAATAGCGGGGCCCTACAATGAGCAGTTCTTC. It yields the protein CASSQIIAGPYNEQFF.

The chain employs TRBV24-1 and TRBJ2-2; D perhaps matches TRBD1 (6 bases). CDR3 size: 17 residues. V shed 1 base and J shed 3 bases, with 14 bases lying between them. Germline V gene data show CDR1 as KGHDR and CDR2 as SFDVKD. CDR3 coding DNA: TGTGCCACCAGTGATTTAGAGGGGGTCGCAGACACCGGGGAGCTGTTTTTT. Protein sequence: CATSDLEGVADTGELFF.

The CDR3 here is CASRLNINQPQHF. Here the CDR3 DNA reads TGCGCCAGCAGGCTGAACATAAATCAGCCCCAGCATTTT. The chain joins TRBV10-2 to TRBJ1-5; D not certain. Germline V gene lookup returns CDR1 WSHSY and CDR2 SAAADI. Deletions cut 6 bases from V and 4 bases from J, with 10 bases between. The CDR3 length is 13 residues.

This clone was counted a few times. In DNA form, the CDR3 reads TGTGCCACCGCCGTGGACACCTATAATTCACCCCTCCACTTT. Its translation: CATAVDTYNSPLHF. This chain joins TRBV5-5 and TRBJ1-6; D is possibly TRBD1 (5 bases). Germline CDR1 and CDR2: SGHKS and YYEKEE (reference sequence). Trimming left V 9 bases short and J 2 bases short, with 12 bases between. CDR3 size: 14 residues.

V gene TRBV25-1 combines with J gene TRBJ1-1; D uncertain. The V end was cut by 8 bases, the J end by 1 base, with 11 bases between. The CDR3 spans 13 residues. Germline loops: CDR1 MGHDK, CDR2 SYGVNS. The CDR3 loop is CASRTPKNTEAFF. The CDR3 DNA sequence: TGTGCCAGCCGTACACCGAAGAACACTGAAGCTTTCTTT.

The J gene is TRBJ2-5, the V gene TRBV5-4, with 11 nucleotides matching TRBD2. The length of the CDR3 is 16 residues. Trimming removed 1 base from V and 4 bases from J; junction bases left unmatched: 6. Germline V lookup: CDR1 SGHNT, CDR2 YYREEE (reference sequence). The CDR3 reads CASSLQTSGRRETQYF. The CDR3 nucleotides are TGTGCCAGCAGCTTGCAAACTAGCGGGAGACGAGAGACCCAGTACTTC.

The count of this clone is one. V is TRBV24-1 and J is TRBJ2-1; D unclear. The germline V and J ends were trimmed by 3 bases and 10 bases, with 9 bases remaining between them. This CDR3 has 12 residues. Germline V gene data show CDR1 as KGHDR and CDR2 as SFDVKD. The CDR3 loop reads CATSDDPNEQFF. The CDR3, as DNA: TGTGCCACCAGTGATGATCCTAACGAGCAGTTCTTC.

This chain joins TRBV4-2 and TRBJ2-7; perhaps TRBD2 as D (5 bases). CDR1 is LGHNA, CDR2 YNFKEQ, per germline. V lost 4 bases to trimming and J lost 5 bases, with 12 bases between them. The CDR3 loop spans 13 amino acids. This chain's CDR3 is CASSLLEGNEQYF. CDR3 nucleotide sequence: TGTGCCAGCAGCCTCCTCGAGGGCAACGAGCAGTACTTC.

The chain joins TRBV10-3 to TRBJ2-7; possibly TRBD2 for D (6 bases). This CDR3 has 19 residues. Germline-derived CDR1 and CDR2 are ENHRY and SYGVKD. V gave up 0 bases and J gave up 0 bases, with 21 bases separating them. CDR3 nucleotides: TGTGCCATCAGTGAGTCGCTAGCGTCACCCAGTTTAAGCTCCTACGAGCAGTACTTC. This codes for CAISESLASPSLSSYEQYF.

The chain combines TRBV11-3 with TRBJ1-2, with D maybe TRBD1 (5 bases). The CDR3 contains 11 residues. Germline V gene lookup returns CDR1 SGHNT and CDR2 YENEEA. V lost 5 bases to trimming and J lost 8 bases, with 9 bases between them. CDR3 sequence reads: CASSPGWGYTF. Here the CDR3 DNA reads TGTGCCAGCAGCCCAGGGTGGGGCTACACCTTC.

This clone was seen a single time. The chain employs TRBV7-2 and TRBJ2-7, with D perhaps TRBD2 (7 bases). V was shortened by 7 bases and J by 3 bases, with 19 bases between the two germline ends. The CDR3 extends over 15 amino acids. The germline V gene has CDR1 SGHTA and CDR2 FQGNSA. CDR3 nucleotide sequence: TGTGCCAGCACCCGCGGGGGCGGTCTTTTCTACGAGCAGTACTTC. This translates into CASTRGGGLFYEQYF. The full variable domain, rest sourced from reference TRBV7-2 and TRBJ2-7, is GAGVSQSPSNKVTEKGKDVELRCDPISGHTALYWYRQSLGQGLEFLIYFQGNSAPDKSGLPSDRFSAERTGGSVSTLTIQRTQQEDSAVYLCASTRGGGLFYEQYFGPGTRLTVT.

The chain has TRBV27 and TRBJ2-2; the D is unclear. The CDR3 has 15 residues. CDR1 is MNHEY, CDR2 SMNVEV, per germline (reference sequence). Trimming removed 3 bases from V and 2 bases from J, with 10 bases in between. CDR3 sequence: CASSFGGPNTGELFF. The CDR3, as DNA: TGTGCCAGCAGTTTTGGTGGGCCAAACACCGGGGAGCTGTTTTTT.

J is TRBJ2-1 and V is TRBV14, with 9 bases matching TRBD2. V trimming: 1 base; J trimming: 6 bases; junction bases outside the gene matches: 1. CDR1 and CDR2 from the germline V gene are SGHDN and FVKESK. CDR3 size: 14 residues. The CDR3 reads CASSQGGRGNEQFF. For the CDR3, the DNA is TGTGCCAGCAGCCAAGGCGGGAGGGGCAATGAGCAGTTCTTC.

This chain joins TRBV28 and TRBJ2-1; 7 positions match TRBD2. CDR1 and CDR2 (germline): MDHEN, SYDVKM. CDR3 length equals 15 residues. V shed 4 bases, J shed 4 bases, and the junction held 7 bases outside the gene matches. The CDR3 is CASSWWASGYNEQFF. The DNA for the CDR3 is TGTGCCAGCAGTTGGTGGGCTAGCGGTTACAATGAGCAGTTCTTC.

This clone appeared a few times. V gene TRBV7-3 combines with J gene TRBJ2-2; weak D call: TRBD1 (6 bases). V was shortened by 5 bases and J by 1 base, with 17 bases between the two germline ends. Germline CDR1 and CDR2: SGHTA and FQGTGA. This CDR3 has 17 residues. The CDR3 is CASSIRGGGRNTGELFF. CDR3 sequence (DNA): TGTGCCAGCAGCATCAGGGGTGGGGGACGGAACACCGGGGAGCTGTTTTTT.

The chain couples TRBV7-9 to TRBJ1-3, with D maybe TRBD1 (5 bases). CDR3 size: 16 residues. Germline CDR1 and CDR2: SEHNR and FQNEAQ (reference sequence). The V gene lost 1 base and the J gene lost 2 bases, with 12 bases spanning the gap. The CDR3 DNA sequence: TGTGCCAGCAGCTTAGGGCCAGGAGGGGCTGGAAACACCATATATTTT. It yields the protein CASSLGPGGAGNTIYF. The whole variable domain, remainder taken from reference TRBV7-9 and TRBJ1-3, is DTGVSQNPRHKITKRGQNVTFRCDPISEHNRLYWYRQTLGQGPEFLTYFQNEAQLEKSRLLSDRFSAERPKGSFSTLEIQRTEQGDSAMYLCASSLGPGGAGNTIYFGEGSWLTVV.

The CDR3 nucleotides are TGTGCCAGCAGCTTAGGTCCAGGGGATCAGCCCCAGCATTTT. It encodes CASSLGPGDQPQHF. The chain recombines TRBV7-2 with TRBJ1-5; maybe TRBD1 (6 bases). The CDR3 has 14 amino acids. Germline lookup yields CDR1 SGHTA and CDR2 FQGNSA. The V end was cut by 1 base, the J end by 5 bases, with 9 bases between.

The rearrangement joins TRBV7-9 to TRBJ1-1; 8 bases match TRBD1. Germline lookup yields CDR1 SEHNR and CDR2 FQNEAQ (reference sequence). V shed 4 bases, J shed 1 base, and the junction held 11 bases outside the gene matches. The CDR3 covers 17 residues. CDR3 coding DNA: TGTGCCAGCAGCTCCTACAGGGGGTCTTCTTGGAACACTGAAGCTTTCTTT. Its protein product is CASSSYRGSSWNTEAFF.

The rearrangement joins TRBV28 to TRBJ1-5, with D unresolved. V was shortened by 5 bases and J by 6 bases, with 8 bases between the two germline ends. This CDR3 comprises 12 residues. CDR1 and CDR2 from the germline V gene are MDHEN and SYDVKM. CDR3 sequence reads: CASSERGQPQHF. Here the CDR3 DNA reads TGTGCCAGCAGTGAGCGGGGTCAGCCCCAGCATTTT.

The rearrangement links TRBV18 to TRBJ2-2; possibly TRBD1 for D (6 bases). Per germline, CDR1 KGHSH and CDR2 LQKENI. The CDR3 length is 18 residues. The V gene lost 4 bases and the J gene lost 0 bases, with 18 bases spanning the gap. The chain's CDR3 is CASSQITRQVPNTGELFF. In nucleotides, the CDR3 is TGTGCCAGCTCACAAATAACCCGACAGGTACCGAACACCGGGGAGCTGTTTTTT.

This clone was found once. The chain couples TRBV5-1 to TRBJ1-1; 8 nucleotides line up with TRBD1. Trimming at V came to 4 bases and at J to 6 bases, leaving 8 bases not matched to a gene. Germline V gene sequence: CDR1 SGHRS, CDR2 YFSETQ. The CDR3 is 14 residues long. In DNA, the CDR3 is TGCGCCAGCAGCCCTACAGGGGGGTACGCTGAAGCTTTCTTT. The encoded protein is CASSPTGGYAEAFF. The full variable domain, completed using reference TRBV5-1 and TRBJ1-1, is KAGVTQTPRYLIKTRGQQVTLSCSPISGHRSVSWYQQTPGQGLQFLFEYFSETQRNKGNFPGRFSGRQFSNSRSEMNVSTLELGDSALYLCASSPTGGYAEAFFGQGTRLTVV.

V usage is TRBV30 and J usage is TRBJ1-2, with TRBD1 matching over 10 bases. Trimming cost V 0 bases and J 4 bases; bases outside gene matches: 2. CDR3 length: 14 residues. Germline V CDR1 and CDR2: GTSNPN, SVGIG (reference sequence). CDR3 region: CAWSVGTGVYGYTF. The CDR3 region has the DNA TGTGCCTGGAGTGTAGGGACAGGGGTCTATGGCTACACCTTC.

About this clone: The junction shows a germline mismatch at one end, possibly a read error. This rearrangement joins TRBV5-1 to TRBJ1-1; TRBD1 matches 7 bases. Germline CDR1 is SGHRS and CDR2 is YFSETQ. The CDR3 totals 13 residues. CDR3 protein: CASRLGQHLEAFF. As DNA, the CDR3 is TGCGCCAGCAGATTGGGACAGCACCTTGAAGCTTTCTTT.

The chain recombines TRBV24-1 with TRBJ2-3; 14 nucleotides align to TRBD2. This CDR3 is built from 16 residues. Germline trimming cut 4 bases from V and 4 bases from J; bases unmatched to any gene: 3. CDR1 KGHDR and CDR2 SFDVKD come from the germline V gene. The CDR3 sequence: CATSEPGLAGADTQYF. In nucleotides, the CDR3 is TGTGCCACCAGTGAGCCGGGACTAGCGGGAGCAGATACGCAGTATTTT.